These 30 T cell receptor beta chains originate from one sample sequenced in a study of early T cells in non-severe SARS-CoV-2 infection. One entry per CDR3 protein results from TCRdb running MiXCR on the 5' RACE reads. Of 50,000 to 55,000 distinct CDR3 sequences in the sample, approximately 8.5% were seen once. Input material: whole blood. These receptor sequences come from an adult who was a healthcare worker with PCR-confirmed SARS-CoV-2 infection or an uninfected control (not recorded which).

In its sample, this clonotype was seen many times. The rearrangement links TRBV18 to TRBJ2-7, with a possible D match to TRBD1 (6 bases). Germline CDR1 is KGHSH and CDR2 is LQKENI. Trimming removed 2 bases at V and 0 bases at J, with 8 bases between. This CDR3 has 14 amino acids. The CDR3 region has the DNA TGTGCCAGCTCACCAAGGGACAACTCCTACGAGCAGTACTTC. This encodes CASSPRDNSYEQYF.

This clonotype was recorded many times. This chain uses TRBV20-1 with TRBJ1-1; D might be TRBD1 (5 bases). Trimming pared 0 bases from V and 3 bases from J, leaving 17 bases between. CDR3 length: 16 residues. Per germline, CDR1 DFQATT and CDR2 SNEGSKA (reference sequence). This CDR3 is CSARDFSRGPHTEAFF. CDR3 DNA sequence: TGCAGTGCTAGAGATTTTTCGAGGGGACCCCACACTGAAGCTTTCTTT.

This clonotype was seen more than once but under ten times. The chain's CDR3 is CASSRPGSEQFF. The DNA for the CDR3 is TGTGCCAGCAGCCGCCCTGGAAGTGAGCAGTTCTTC. The chain has TRBV3-1 and TRBJ2-1; D is undetermined. This CDR3 has 12 residues. The V end was cut by 4 bases, the J end by 9 bases, with 10 bases between. Looked up from germline, CDR1 is LGHDT and CDR2 is YNNKEL (reference sequence).

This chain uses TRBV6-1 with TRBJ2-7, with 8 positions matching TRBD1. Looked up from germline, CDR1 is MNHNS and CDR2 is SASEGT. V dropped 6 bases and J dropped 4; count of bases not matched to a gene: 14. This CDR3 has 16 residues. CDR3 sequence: CASRSGQAYSLYEQYF. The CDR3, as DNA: TGTGCCAGCAGATCGGGACAGGCTTACTCTTTGTACGAGCAGTACTTC.

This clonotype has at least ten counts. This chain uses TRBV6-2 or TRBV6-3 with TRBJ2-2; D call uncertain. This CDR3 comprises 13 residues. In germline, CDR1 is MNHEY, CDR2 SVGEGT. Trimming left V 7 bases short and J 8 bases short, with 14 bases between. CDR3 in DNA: TGTGCCAGCACTCCAGCCCGAGGAGGGGAGCTGTTTTTT. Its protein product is CASTPARGGELFF.

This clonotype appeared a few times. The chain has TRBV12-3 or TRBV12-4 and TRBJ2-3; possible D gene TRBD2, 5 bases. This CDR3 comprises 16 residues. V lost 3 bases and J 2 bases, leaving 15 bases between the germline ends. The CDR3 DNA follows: TGTGCCAGCAGTTTTCTGGCGGGTCGCTTCACAGATACGCAGTATTTT. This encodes CASSFLAGRFTDTQYF.

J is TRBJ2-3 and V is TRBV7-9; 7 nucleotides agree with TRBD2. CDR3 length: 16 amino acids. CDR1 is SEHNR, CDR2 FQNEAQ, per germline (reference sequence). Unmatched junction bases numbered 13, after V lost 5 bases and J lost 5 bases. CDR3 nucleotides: TGTGCCAGCAGCCCGACCTGGCGGGAGCGGGAAGATACGCAGTATTTT. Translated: CASSPTWREREDTQYF.

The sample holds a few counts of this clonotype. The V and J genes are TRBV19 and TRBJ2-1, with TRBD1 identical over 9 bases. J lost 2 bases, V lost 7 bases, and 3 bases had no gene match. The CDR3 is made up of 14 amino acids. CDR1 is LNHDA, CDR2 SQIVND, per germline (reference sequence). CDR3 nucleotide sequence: TGTGCCAGTACCCGGGACAGGGCCTACAATGAGCAGTTCTTC. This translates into CASTRDRAYNEQFF.

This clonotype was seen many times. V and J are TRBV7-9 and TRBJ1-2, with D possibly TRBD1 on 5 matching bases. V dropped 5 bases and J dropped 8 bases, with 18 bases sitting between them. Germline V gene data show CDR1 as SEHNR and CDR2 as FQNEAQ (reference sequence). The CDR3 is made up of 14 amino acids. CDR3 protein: CASSHVGSTGGYTF. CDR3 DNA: TGTGCCAGCAGCCACGTAGGAAGCACAGGCGGCTACACCTTC.

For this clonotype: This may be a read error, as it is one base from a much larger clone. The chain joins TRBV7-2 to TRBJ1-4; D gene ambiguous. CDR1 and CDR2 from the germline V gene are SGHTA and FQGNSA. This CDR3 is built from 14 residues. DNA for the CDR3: TGTGTCAGCAGCAACGGACCGTATAATGAAAAACTGTTTTTT. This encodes CVSSNGPYNEKLFF.

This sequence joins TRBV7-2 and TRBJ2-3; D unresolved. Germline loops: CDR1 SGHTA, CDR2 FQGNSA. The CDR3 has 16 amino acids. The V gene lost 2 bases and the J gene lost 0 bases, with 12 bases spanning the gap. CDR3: CASSLRQARSTDTQYF. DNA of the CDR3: TGTGCCAGCAGCTTAAGACAAGCCCGTAGCACAGATACGCAGTATTTT. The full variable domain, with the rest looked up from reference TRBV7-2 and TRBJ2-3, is GAGVSQSPSNKVTEKGKDVELRCDPISGHTALYWYRQSLGQGLEFLIYFQGNSAPDKSGLPSDRFSAERTGGSVSTLTIQRTQQEDSAVYLCASSLRQARSTDTQYFGPGTRLTVL.

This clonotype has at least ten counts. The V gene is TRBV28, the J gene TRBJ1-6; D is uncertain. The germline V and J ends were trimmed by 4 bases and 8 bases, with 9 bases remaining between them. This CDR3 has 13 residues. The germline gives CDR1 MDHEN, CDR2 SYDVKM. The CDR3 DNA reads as TGTGCCAGCAGTTCTGGACCGGATTCACCCCTCCACTTT. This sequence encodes CASSSGPDSPLHF.

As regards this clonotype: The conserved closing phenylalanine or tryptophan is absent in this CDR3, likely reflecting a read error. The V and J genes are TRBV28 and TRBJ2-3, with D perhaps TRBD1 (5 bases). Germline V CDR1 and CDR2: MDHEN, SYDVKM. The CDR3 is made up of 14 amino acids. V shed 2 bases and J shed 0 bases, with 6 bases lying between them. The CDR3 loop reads CASSLQGSTDTQYL. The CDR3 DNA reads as TGTGCCAGCAGTTTACAGGGAAGCACAGATACGCAGTATTTG.

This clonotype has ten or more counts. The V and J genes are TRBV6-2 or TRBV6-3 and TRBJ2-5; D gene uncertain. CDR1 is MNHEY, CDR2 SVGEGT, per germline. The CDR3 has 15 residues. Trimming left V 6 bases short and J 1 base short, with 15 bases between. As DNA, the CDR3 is TGTGCCAGCAGCCCGCCTAGGACCCGCCAAGAGACCCAGTACTTC. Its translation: CASSPPRTRQETQYF.

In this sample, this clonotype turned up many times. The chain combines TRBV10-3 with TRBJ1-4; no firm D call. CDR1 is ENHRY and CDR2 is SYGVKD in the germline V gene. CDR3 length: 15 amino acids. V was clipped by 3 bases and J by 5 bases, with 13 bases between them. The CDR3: CAISDPEMKNEKLFF. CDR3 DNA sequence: TGTGCCATCAGTGATCCGGAGATGAAGAATGAAAAACTGTTTTTT.

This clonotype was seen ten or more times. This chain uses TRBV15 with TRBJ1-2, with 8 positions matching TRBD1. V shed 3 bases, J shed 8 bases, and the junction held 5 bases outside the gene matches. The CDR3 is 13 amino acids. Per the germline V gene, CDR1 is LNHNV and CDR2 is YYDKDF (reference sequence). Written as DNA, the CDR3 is TGTGCCACCAGCAGTAGGACAGGGCAAGGCTACACCTTC. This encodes CATSSRTGQGYTF.

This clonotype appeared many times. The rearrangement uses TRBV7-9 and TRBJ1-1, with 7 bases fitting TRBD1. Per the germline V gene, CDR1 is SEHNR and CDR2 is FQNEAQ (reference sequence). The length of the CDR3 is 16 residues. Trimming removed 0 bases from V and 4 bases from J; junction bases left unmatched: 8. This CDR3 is CASSLAQGWDGTEAFF. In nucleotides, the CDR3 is TGTGCCAGCAGCTTAGCACAGGGGTGGGATGGCACTGAAGCTTTCTTT.

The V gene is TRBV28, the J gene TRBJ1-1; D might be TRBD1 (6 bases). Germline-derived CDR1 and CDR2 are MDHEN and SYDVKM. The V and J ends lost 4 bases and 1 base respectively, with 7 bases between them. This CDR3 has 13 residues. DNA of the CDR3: TGTGCCAGCAGTTCGACAGGGAACACTGAAGCTTTCTTT. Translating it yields CASSSTGNTEAFF.

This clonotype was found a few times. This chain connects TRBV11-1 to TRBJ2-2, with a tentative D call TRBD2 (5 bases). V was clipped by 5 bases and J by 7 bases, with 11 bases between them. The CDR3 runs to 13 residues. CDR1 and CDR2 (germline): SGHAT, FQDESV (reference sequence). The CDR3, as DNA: TGTGCCAGCAGCGACCCGGGGAACGGGGAGCTGTTTTTT. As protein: CASSDPGNGELFF.

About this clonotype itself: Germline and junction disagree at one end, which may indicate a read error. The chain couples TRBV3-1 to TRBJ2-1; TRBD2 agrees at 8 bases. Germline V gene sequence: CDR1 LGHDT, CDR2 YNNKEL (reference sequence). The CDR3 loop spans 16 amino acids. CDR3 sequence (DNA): TGTGCCAGCAGTCCTACCCCAAACTCCGGGACTAGAGGTGCCTACTTC. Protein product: CASSPTPNSGTRGAYF.

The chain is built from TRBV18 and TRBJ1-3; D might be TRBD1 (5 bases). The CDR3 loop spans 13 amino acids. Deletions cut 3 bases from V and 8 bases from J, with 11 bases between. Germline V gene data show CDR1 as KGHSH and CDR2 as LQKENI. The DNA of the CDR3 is TGTGCCAGCTCACCTTCTCAGGGACACACCATATATTTT. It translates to CASSPSQGHTIYF.

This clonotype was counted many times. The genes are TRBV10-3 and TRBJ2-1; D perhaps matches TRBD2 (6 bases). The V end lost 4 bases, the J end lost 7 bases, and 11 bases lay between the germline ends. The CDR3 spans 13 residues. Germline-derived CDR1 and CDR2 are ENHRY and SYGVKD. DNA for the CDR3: TGTGCCATCAGTGGGGGAGGTAGGAATGAGCAGTTCTTC. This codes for CAISGGGRNEQFF.

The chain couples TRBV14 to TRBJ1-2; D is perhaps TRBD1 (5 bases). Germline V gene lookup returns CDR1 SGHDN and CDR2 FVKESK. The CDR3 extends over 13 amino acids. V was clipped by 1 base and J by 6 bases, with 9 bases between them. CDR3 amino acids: CASSQGRAHGYTF. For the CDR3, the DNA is TGTGCCAGCAGCCAAGGCAGGGCCCATGGCTACACCTTC.

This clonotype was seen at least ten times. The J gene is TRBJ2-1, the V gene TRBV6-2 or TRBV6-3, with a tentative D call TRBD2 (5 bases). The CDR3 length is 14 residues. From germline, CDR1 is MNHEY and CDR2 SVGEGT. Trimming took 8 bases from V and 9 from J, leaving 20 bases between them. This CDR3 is CASWVGAVPSEQFF. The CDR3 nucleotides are TGTGCCAGCTGGGTGGGAGCCGTCCCCAGTGAGCAGTTCTTC.

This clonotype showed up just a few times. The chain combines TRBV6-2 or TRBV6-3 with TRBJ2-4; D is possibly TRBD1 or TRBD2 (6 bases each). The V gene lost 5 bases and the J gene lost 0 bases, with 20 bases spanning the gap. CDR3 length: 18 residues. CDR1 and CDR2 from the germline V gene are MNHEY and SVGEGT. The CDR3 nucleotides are TGTGCCAGCAGTAGTTCCGTTGTCGGGGGCCTAGCCAAAAACATTCAGTACTTC. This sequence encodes CASSSSVVGGLAKNIQYF.

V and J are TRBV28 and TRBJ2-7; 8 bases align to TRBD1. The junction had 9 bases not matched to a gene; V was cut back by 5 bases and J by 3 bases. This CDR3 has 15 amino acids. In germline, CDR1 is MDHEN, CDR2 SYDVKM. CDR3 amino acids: CASSPGTGNIYEQYF. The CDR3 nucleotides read TGTGCCAGCAGTCCCGGGACAGGAAATATCTACGAGCAGTACTTC.

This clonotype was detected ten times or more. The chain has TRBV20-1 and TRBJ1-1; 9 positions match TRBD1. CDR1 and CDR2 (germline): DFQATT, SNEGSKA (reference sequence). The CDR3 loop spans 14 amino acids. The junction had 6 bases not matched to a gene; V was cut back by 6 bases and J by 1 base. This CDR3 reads CSARTGVSNTEAFF. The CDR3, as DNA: TGCAGTGCGAGGACAGGGGTGTCGAACACTGAAGCTTTCTTT.

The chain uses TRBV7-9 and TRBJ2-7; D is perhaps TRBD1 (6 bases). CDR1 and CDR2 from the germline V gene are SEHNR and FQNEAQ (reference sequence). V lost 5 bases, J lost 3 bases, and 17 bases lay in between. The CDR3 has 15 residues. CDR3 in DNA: TGTGCCAGCAGCCTCATAGGGCCGGACAGCTACGAGCAGTACTTC. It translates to CASSLIGPDSYEQYF.

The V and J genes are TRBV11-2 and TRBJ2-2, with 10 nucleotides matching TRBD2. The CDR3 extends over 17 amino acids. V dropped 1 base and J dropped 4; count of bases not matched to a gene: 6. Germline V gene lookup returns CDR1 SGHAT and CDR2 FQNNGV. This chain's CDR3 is CASSLASAGGRTGELFF. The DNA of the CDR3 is TGTGCCAGCAGCTTAGCCTCAGCGGGAGGGCGCACCGGGGAGCTGTTTTTT.

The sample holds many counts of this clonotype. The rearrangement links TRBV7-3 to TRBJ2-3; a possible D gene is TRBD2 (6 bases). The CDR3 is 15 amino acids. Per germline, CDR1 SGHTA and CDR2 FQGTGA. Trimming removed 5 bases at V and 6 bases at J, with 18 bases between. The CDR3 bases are TGTGCCAGCAGCCAGCCGGGGCTAGCGAGGGATACGCAGTATTTT. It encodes CASSQPGLARDTQYF.